A selection of T cell receptor beta chains follows, all from one sample in a study of OX40 agonist ivuxolimab in advanced cancers. Produced via immunoSEQ multiplex PCR; TCRdb's table is partial and in-frame only. Counted here are tens of thousands of clones, around 90% occurring once; the ten biggest clones make up roughly 1.3%. The sequencing used CD4+ or CD8+ T cells sorted from blood, collected in a trial of the OX40 agonist ivuxolimab. These receptors originate from an adult with an advanced solid tumor such as melanoma, head and neck, liver or kidney cancer. Each CDR3 is given with its conserved first and last residue. The D gene is left open where the match is weak. Clone size is shown for a subset of rows, as once, few, many or a class of expanded clone.

J | size | D | V | CDR3 | DNA
TRBJ1-2 | . | . | TRBV19 | CASSIESRGGYGYTF | TGTGCCAGTAGTATCGAGAGCCGGGGTGGGTATGGCTACACCTTC
TRBJ1-2 | . | . | TRBV7-2 | CASSPLSRENYGYTF | TGTGCCAGCAGCCCACTTAGTCGGGAGAACTATGGCTACACCTTC
TRBJ1-1 | once | . | TRBV18 | CASSGQTNTEAFF | TGTGCCAGCTCAGGGCAGACGAACACTGAAGCTTTCTTT
TRBJ2-7 | . | . | TRBV14 | CASSPLMGGHEQYF | TGTGCCAGCAGCCCACTAATGGGGGGGCACGAGCAGTACTTC
TRBJ2-7 | . | TRBD2 | TRBV18 | CASSTGTSGGSSYEQYF | TGTGCCAGCTCAACAGGGACTAGCGGGGGGTCCTCCTACGAGCAGTACTTC
TRBJ1-1 | once | . | TRBV4-1 | CASSQVGRNTEAFF | TGCGCCAGCAGCCAAGTAGGTCGAAACACTGAAGCTTTCTTT
TRBJ2-1 | once | . | TRBV5-4 | CASSLETYNEQFF | TGTGCCAGCAGCTTGGAGACCTACAATGAGCAGTTCTTC
TRBJ2-3 | . | . | TRBV7-3 | CASSLIPSSTDTQYF | TGTGCCAGCAGCTTAATTCCCTCTAGCACAGATACGCAGTATTTT
TRBJ1-5 | . | . | TRBV12-5 | CASTGQGNQPQHF | TGTGCTAGTACGGGGCAGGGCAATCAGCCCCAGCATTTT
TRBJ2-5 | . | TRBD1 | TRBV7-7 | CASSLGTGAETQYF | TGTGCTAGCAGCTTAGGGACAGGGGCTGAGACCCAGTACTTC
TRBJ1-1 | once | . | TRBV2 | CASSIQGGGDEAFF | TGTGCCAGCAGTATACAGGGAGGCGGGGATGAAGCTTTCTTT
TRBJ2-7 | . | TRBD2 | TRBV11-2 | CASSSRTSGRLYEQYF | TGTGCCAGCAGCTCGCGGACTAGCGGGAGACTCTACGAGCAGTACTTC
TRBJ1-2 | . | . | TRBV5-1 | CASSSSGTRDYTF | TGCGCCAGCAGCTCCTCCGGGACCCGTGACTACACCTTC
TRBJ2-1 | few | . | TRBV29-1 | CSVEAALVDEQFF | TGCAGCGTTGAGGCAGCGCTCGTGGATGAGCAGTTCTTC
TRBJ2-7 | . | TRBD1 | TRBV6-6 | CASRVTGAAYEQYF | TGTGCCAGCAGAGTGACAGGGGCTGCCTACGAGCAGTACTTC
TRBJ1-1 | . | . | TRBV10-3 | CASRGDGLNTEAFF | TGTGCCTCTCGAGGGGACGGTTTGAACACTGAAGCTTTCTTT
TRBJ1-1 | few | TRBD1 | TRBV30 | CAWRDRGSLAFF | TGTGCCTGGAGAGACAGGGGCTCCCTAGCTTTCTTT
TRBJ1-4 | . | . | TRBV18 | CASSQPGLWKLFF | TGTGCCAGCTCCCAGCCGGGACTCTGGAAACTGTTTTTT
TRBJ2-1 | . | TRBD1 | TRBV19 | CASSIRTGVEQFF | TGTGCCAGTAGTATTAGAACAGGGGTTGAGCAGTTCTTC
TRBJ1-1 | few | . | TRBV19 | CASSTQENTEAFF | TGTGCCAGTAGTACGCAGGAGAACACTGAAGCTTTCTTT
TRBJ2-1 | . | . | TRBV19 | CASSITGTHEQFF | TGTGCCAGTAGTATCACGGGGACCCATGAGCAGTTCTTC
TRBJ1-1 | . | . | TRBV28 | CASKGWIAEAFF | TGTGCCAGCAAAGGGTGGATCGCTGAAGCTTTCTTT
TRBJ2-1 | . | TRBD2 | TRBV15 | CATSRDSGLALNEQFF | TGTGCCACCAGCAGAGATTCGGGACTAGCGCTCAATGAGCAGTTCTTC
TRBJ1-2 | . | . | TRBV5-4 | CASSLMGNTGLNYGYTF | TGTGCCAGCAGCCTAATGGGGAATACAGGGTTGAACTATGGCTACACCTTC
TRBJ2-3 | . | TRBD2 | TRBV5-4 | CASSLREAGGDTQYF | TGTGCCAGCAGCTTGCGGGAGGCCGGGGGAGATACGCAGTATTTT
TRBJ2-1 | . | . | TRBV2 | CASKGGGSSYNEQFF | TGTGCCAGCAAGGGCGGAGGGAGCTCCTACAATGAGCAGTTCTTC
TRBJ2-7 | . | . | TRBV21-1 | CASTETQGAPYEQYF | TGTGCCAGCACCGAGACACAGGGGGCCCCCTACGAGCAGTACTTC
TRBJ2-2 | . | TRBD1 | TRBV7-3 | CASSPQTGIRTGELFF | TGTGCCAGCAGCCCCCAGACAGGGATTAGAACCGGGGAGCTGTTTTTT
TRBJ2-3 | . | . | TRBV19 | CASSLTGPRTDTQYF | TGTGCCAGTAGTCTAACCGGGCCCCGCACAGATACGCAGTATTTT
TRBJ2-1 | . | . | TRBV4-1 | CASSQGGRGWLAGYNEQFF | TGCGCCAGCAGCCAAGGTGGCAGGGGGTGGCTAGCGGGCTACAATGAGCAGTTCTTC
TRBJ2-5 | . | TRBD1 | TRBV6-5 | CASSRKPGQGETQYF | TGTGCCAGCAGCCGAAAACCGGGACAGGGAGAGACCCAGTACTTC
TRBJ2-3 | . | TRBD2 | TRBV5-4 | CASSSGGASTDTQYF | TGTGCCAGCTCTAGCGGGGGAGCTAGCACAGATACGCAGTATTTT
TRBJ1-5 | . | . | TRBV15 | CATSRDIGPNQPQHF | TGTGCCACCAGCAGAGATATTGGGCCGAATCAGCCCCAGCATTTT
TRBJ2-5 | . | . | TRBV4-2 | CASSQGSVETQYF | TGTGCCAGCAGCCAAGGAAGCGTAGAGACCCAGTACTTC
TRBJ1-1 | . | . | TRBV6-1 | CASSVPGGRTEAFF | TGTGCCAGCAGTGTCCCCGGGGGCAGGACTGAAGCTTTCTTT
TRBJ1-2 | . | . | TRBV18 | CASSPGDGRFYGYTF | TGTGCCAGCTCACCAGGGGACGGACGCTTCTATGGCTACACCTTC
TRBJ1-3 | . | TRBD1 | TRBV30 | CAWSTGVHSGNTIYF | TGTGCCTGGTCGACAGGGGTACACTCTGGAAACACCATATATTTT
TRBJ2-2 | . | . | TRBV28 | CASSPSGLAGTGELFF | TGTGCCAGCAGTCCAAGTGGTCTAGCCGGAACCGGGGAGCTGTTTTTT
TRBJ1-1 | . | . | TRBV27 | CASSMWGAPNTEAFF | TGTGCCAGCAGTATGTGGGGGGCACCGAACACTGAAGCTTTCTTT
TRBJ1-1 | few | . | TRBV4-2 | CASSTNTEAFF | TGTGCCAGCAGTACGAACACTGAAGCTTTCTTT
TRBJ2-1 | . | . | TRBV30 | CAWSVLGGGPFF | TGTGCCTGGAGTGTACTGGGAGGGGGCCCGTTCTTC
TRBJ2-7 | . | . | TRBV11-2 | CASSSYQGYGPLEQYF | TGTGCCAGCAGCTCCTATCAAGGGTACGGTCCTCTCGAGCAGTACTTC
TRBJ2-7 | . | . | TRBV5-6 | CASSESFGTLYYEQYF | TGTGCCAGCAGCGAAAGCTTCGGGACTCTTTACTACGAGCAGTACTTC
TRBJ1-1 | . | TRBD1 | TRBV5-6 | CASSEAGGGENTEAFF | TGTGCCAGCAGCGAAGCAGGAGGGGGCGAGAACACTGAAGCTTTCTTT
TRBJ1-5 | . | . | TRBV6-6 | CASSPPERNQPQHF | TGTGCCAGCAGTCCTCCTGAAAGGAATCAGCCCCAGCATTTT
TRBJ1-3 | . | TRBD1 | TRBV4-2 | CASSQEMKGAHSGNTIYF | TGTGCCAGCAGCCAAGAAATGAAGGGGGCCCACTCTGGAAACACCATATATTTT
TRBJ1-4 | . | . | TRBV27 | CASRYRRGGQEKLFF | TGTGCCAGCAGATACCGCCGTGGGGGCCAAGAAAAACTGTTTTTT
TRBJ1-5 | . | . | TRBV6-6 | CASSPTGGPQHF | TGTGCCAGCAGTCCAACGGGCGGGCCCCAGCATTTT
TRBJ2-7 | . | TRBD1 | TRBV6-6 | CASSYSRTGDSYEQYF | TGTGCCAGCAGTTACTCGAGGACAGGGGACTCCTACGAGCAGTACTTC
TRBJ2-7 | . | TRBD1 | TRBV7-8 | CASSLMGQGLLGLNEQYF | TGTGCCAGCAGCTTAATGGGACAGGGGCTCCTTGGCCTTAACGAGCAGTACTTC
TRBJ1-5 | . | TRBD1 | TRBV7-8 | CASSLGARGHQPQHF | TGTGCCAGCAGCTTAGGCGCAAGGGGGCATCAGCCCCAGCATTTT
TRBJ1-4 | . | TRBD1 | TRBV19 | CASSMAQGAPNEKLFF | TGTGCCAGTAGTATGGCACAGGGGGCTCCTAATGAAAAACTGTTTTTT